This T cell receptor beta chain was captured in a study of T-cell reconstitution after alpha-beta-depleted transplantation in children. This clonotype was found a few times. Preparation of the TCRbeta library was carried out with unique molecular identifiers. TCRdb reanalysed the PCR reads using MiXCR and keeps one entry per CDR3 protein. The sample has 640,000 or so distinct CDR3 sequences, around 16% seen once. Germline-derived CDR1 and CDR2 are SEHNR and FQNEAQ (reference sequence). Trimming took 5 bases from V and 7 from J, leaving 15 bases between them. The CDR3 has 13 amino acids. The receptor comes from a human donor who donated a stem cell graft to a child with acute myeloid leukemia. Sequenced here: PBMCs from the stem cell graft donor, sampled from the stem cell graft. The chain has TRBV7-9 and TRBJ2-7; D may be TRBD1 or TRBD2 (6 bases each). The CDR3, as DNA: TGTGCCAGCAGCCCCACGGGGGCGAATGAGCAGTACTTC. Translation: CASSPTGANEQYF.